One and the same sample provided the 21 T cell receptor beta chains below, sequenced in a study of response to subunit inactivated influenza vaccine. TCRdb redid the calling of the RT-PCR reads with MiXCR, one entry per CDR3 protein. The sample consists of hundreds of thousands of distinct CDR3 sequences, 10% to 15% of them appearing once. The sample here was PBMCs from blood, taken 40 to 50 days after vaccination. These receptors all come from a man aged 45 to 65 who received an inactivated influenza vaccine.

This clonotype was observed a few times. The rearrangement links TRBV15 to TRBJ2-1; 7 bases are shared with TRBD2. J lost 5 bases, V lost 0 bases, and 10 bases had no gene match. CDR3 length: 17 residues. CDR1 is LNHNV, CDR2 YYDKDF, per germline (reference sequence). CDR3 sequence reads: CATSREMYPSGHNEQFF. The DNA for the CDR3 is TGTGCCACCAGCAGAGAGATGTATCCTAGCGGTCACAATGAGCAGTTCTTC.

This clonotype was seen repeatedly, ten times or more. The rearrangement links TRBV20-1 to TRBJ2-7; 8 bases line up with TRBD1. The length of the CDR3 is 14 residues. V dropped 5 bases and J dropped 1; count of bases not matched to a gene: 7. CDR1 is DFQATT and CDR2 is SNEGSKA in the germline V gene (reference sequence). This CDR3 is CSAYDRGLSYEQYF. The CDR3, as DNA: TGCAGTGCTTACGACAGGGGCCTTTCCTACGAGCAGTACTTC.

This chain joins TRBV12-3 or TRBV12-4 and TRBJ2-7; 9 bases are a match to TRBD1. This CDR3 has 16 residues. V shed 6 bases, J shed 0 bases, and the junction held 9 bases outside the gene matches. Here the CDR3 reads CASSLNRGPSSYEQYF. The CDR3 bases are TGTGCCAGCAGCCTCAACAGGGGGCCAAGCTCCTACGAGCAGTACTTC.

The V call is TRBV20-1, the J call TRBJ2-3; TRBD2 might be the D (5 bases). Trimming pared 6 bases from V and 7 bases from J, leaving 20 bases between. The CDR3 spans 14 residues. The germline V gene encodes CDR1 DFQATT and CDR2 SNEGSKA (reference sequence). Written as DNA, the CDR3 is TGCAGTGCCATAGCGAGCAGGTTGGGTTATACGCAGTATTTT. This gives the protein CSAIASRLGYTQYF.

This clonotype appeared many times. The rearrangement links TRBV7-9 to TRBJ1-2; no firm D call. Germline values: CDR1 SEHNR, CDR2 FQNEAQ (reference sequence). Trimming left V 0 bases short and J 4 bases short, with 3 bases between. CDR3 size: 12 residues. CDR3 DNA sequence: TGTGCCAGCAGCTTAGCTCGCTATGGCTACACCTTC. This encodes CASSLARYGYTF.

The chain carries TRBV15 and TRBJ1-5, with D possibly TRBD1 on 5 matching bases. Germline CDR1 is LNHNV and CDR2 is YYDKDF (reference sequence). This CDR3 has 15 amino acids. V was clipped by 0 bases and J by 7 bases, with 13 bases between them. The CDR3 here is CATSRDLRAQQPQHF. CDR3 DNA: TGTGCCACCAGCAGAGACCTCAGGGCGCAGCAGCCCCAGCATTTT.

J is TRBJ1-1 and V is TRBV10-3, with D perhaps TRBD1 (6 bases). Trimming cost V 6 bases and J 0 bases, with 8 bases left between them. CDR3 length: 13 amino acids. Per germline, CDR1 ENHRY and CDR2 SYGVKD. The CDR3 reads CAIRGHLNTEAFF. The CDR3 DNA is TGTGCCATCAGGGGACATCTGAACACTGAAGCTTTCTTT.

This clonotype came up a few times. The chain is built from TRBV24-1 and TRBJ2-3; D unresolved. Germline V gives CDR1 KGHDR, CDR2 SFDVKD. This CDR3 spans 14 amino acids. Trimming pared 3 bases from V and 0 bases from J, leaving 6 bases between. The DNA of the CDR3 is TGTGCCACCAGTGATCTTTCTAGCACAGATACGCAGTATTTT. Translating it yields CATSDLSSTDTQYF.

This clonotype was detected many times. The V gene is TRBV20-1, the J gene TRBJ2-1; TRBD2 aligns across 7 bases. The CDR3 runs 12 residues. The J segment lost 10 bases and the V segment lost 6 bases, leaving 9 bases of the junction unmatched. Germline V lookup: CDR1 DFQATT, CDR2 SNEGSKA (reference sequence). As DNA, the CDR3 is TGCAGTGCCGAGAACTTTAGCGGGGAGCAGTTCTTC. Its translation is CSAENFSGEQFF.

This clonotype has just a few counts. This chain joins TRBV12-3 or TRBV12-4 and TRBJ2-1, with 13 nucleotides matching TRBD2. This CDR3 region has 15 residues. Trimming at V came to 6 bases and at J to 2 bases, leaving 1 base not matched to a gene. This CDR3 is CASRTSGRAYNEQFF. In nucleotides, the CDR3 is TGTGCCAGCAGAACTAGCGGGAGGGCCTACAATGAGCAGTTCTTC.

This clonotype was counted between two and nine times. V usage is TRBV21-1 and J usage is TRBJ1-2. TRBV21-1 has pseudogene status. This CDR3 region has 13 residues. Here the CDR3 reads CASSKTGNYGYTF. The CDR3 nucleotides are TGTGCCAGCAGCAAGACTGGTAACTATGGCTACACCTTC.

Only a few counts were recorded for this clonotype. The CDR3 spells CASSPTGRNYGYTF. Written as DNA, the CDR3 is TGTGCCAGCAGTCCTACGGGACGGAACTATGGCTACACCTTC. The chain links TRBV6-1 to TRBJ1-2; D possibly corresponds to TRBD1 (5 bases). Germline V gene lookup returns CDR1 MNHNS and CDR2 SASEGT. This CDR3 contains 14 residues. The ends were cut back, 5 bases at V and 2 bases at J, with 12 bases in the middle.

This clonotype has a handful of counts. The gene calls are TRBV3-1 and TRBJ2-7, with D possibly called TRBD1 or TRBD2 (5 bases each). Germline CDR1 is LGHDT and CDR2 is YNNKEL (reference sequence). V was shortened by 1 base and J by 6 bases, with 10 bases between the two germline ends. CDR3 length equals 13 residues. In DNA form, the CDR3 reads TGTGCCAGCAGCCAAGGAAGGGGACGCGAGCAGTACTTC. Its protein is CASSQGRGREQYF.

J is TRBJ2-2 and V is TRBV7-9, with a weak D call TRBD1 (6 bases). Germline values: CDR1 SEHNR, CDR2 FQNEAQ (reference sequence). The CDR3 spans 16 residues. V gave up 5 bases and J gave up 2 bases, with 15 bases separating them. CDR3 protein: CASSHTGSRNTGELFF. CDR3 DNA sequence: TGTGCCAGCAGCCACACAGGGAGTCGTAACACCGGGGAGCTGTTTTTT.

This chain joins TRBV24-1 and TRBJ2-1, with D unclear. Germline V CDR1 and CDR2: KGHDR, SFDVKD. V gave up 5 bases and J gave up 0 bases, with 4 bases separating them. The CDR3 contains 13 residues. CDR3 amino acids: CATSVSSYNEQFF. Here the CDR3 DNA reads TGTGCCACCAGTGTCAGCTCCTACAATGAGCAGTTCTTC.

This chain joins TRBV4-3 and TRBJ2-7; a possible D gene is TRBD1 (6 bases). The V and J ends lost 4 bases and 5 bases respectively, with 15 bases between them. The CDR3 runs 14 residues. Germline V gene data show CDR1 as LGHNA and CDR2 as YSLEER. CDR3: CASSRSTGYDEQYF. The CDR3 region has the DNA TGCGCCAGCAGCCGATCTACAGGGTACGACGAGCAGTACTTC.

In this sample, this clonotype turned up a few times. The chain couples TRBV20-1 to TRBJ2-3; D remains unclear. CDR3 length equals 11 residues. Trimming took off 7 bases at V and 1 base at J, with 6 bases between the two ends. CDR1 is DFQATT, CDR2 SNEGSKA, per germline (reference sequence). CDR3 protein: CSVVRTDTQYF. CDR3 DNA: TGCAGTGTGGTTCGCACAGATACGCAGTATTTT.

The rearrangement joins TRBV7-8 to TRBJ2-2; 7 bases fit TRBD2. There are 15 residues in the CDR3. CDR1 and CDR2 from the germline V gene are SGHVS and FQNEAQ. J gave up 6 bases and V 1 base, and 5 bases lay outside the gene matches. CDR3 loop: CASSLERGVAGELFF. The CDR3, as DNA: TGTGCCAGCAGCTTAGAGCGGGGTGTGGCCGGGGAGCTGTTTTTT.

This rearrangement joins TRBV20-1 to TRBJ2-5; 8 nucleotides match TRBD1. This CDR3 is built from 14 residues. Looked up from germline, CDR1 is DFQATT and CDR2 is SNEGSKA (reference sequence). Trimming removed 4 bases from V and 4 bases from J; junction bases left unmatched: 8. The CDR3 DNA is TGCAGTGCTATAAATTTAGACAGGGGAGAGACCCAGTACTTC. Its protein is CSAINLDRGETQYF.

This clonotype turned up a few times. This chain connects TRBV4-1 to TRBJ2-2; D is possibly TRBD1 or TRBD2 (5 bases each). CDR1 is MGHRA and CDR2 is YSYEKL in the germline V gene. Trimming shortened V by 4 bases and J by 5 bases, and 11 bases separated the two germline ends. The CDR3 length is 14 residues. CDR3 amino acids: CASSRDWGTGELFF. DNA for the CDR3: TGCGCCAGCAGCCGAGACTGGGGGACCGGGGAGCTGTTTTTT.

This chain's CDR3 is CASSLAAGGPSNTGELFF. The CDR3 DNA reads TGTGCCAGCAGTTTAGCAGCGGGAGGGCCCTCGAACACCGGGGAGCTGTTTTTT. V and J are TRBV12-3 or TRBV12-4 and TRBJ2-2; the match to TRBD2 covers 10 bases. The J segment lost 0 bases and the V segment lost 0 bases, leaving 4 bases of the junction unmatched. CDR3 length: 18 residues.